Listed here is a single TCR beta chain. As originally analysed: From reference gene primer amplification, estimates of nucleated cell counts were derived. Generated by immunoSEQ multiplex PCR, the TCRdb table keeps only in-frame clones and is missing some. Clone size and V and J calls were adopted from that table, with D and trimming inferred from the DNA. The sample has about 150,000 clones; approximately 79% are singletons. The data originate from a study of blood T cell repertoires in COVID-19. Study information: Sites across the United States, Italy and Spain contributed samples from acute and convalescent COVID-19. PBMCs, B-cell-depleted T cells, or T cells were the source of the cDNA or gDNA that made up the material.

This TCR derives from a man aged 50 to 60 with active or convalescent COVID-19. The sequencing input was peripheral blood.

This chain's CDR3 is CATSRELADTYNEQFF. CDR3 sequence (DNA): TGTGCCACCAGCAGAGAACTAGCGGATACCTACAATGAGCAGTTCTTC. The chain employs TRBV15 and TRBJ2-1; 8 bases fit TRBD2. The junction had 3 bases not matched to a gene; V was cut back by 0 bases and J by 2 bases. This CDR3 has 16 residues. Germline CDR1 reads LNHNV; CDR2 reads YYDKDF (reference sequence).